The 3 T cell receptor beta chains in this list originate from one sample, sequenced in a study of T-cell reconstitution after alpha-beta-depleted transplantation in children listed by TCRdb under 2016. This specimen's treatment or condition label, per the study, means: allogeneic hematopoietic cell transplantation with graft depleted of TCRalphabeta T cells and CD19 B cells. The method was PCR. This sample was sequenced with an Illumina HiSeq 2500. TCR library preparation used molecular barcoding, with unique molecular identifiers applied to normalize quantification of the TCRbeta repertoire. Through fastp at Q25 and MiXCR, TCRdb rebuilt clones from the public reads, retaining in-frame beta chains. Entries are consolidated by CDR3 protein sequence, retaining the most common genes and DNA. Here the sample has fewer than 150,000 distinct CDR3 sequences; roughly 9% occur a single time. The ten largest clones take up 24% of the sample.

This specimen consisted of PBMCs, mostly from graft donor cells, obtained 180 days after TCRalphabeta/CD19-depleted stem cell transplant. The receptors derive from a girl less than two years old who had a stem cell transplant for combined immunodeficiency, so the T cells may come from the graft donor.

The sample holds many counts of this clonotype. The CDR3 loop is CASRLLQGVSSPLHF. As DNA, the CDR3 is TGTGCCAGCAGACTTCTCCAGGGAGTATCTTCACCCCTCCACTTT. This chain uses TRBV12-3 or TRBV12-4 with TRBJ1-6; possible D gene TRBD1, 5 bases. The CDR3 is made up of 15 amino acids. Trimming left V 6 bases short and J 9 bases short, with 18 bases between.

The chain carries TRBV10-3 and TRBJ2-7, with 8 bases that match TRBD1. Trimming at V came to 4 bases and at J to 2 bases, leaving 7 bases not matched to a gene. This CDR3 region has 15 residues. Germline V gene sequence: CDR1 ENHRY, CDR2 SYGVKD. The CDR3 DNA is TGTGCCATCAGTGTAGGGACAGGCAACACCTACGAGCAGTACTTC. It specifies CAISVGTGNTYEQYF.

This clonotype has just a few counts. This chain uses TRBV19 with TRBJ2-1; TRBD2 aligns across 10 bases. The germline gives CDR1 LNHDA, CDR2 SQIVND (reference sequence). The CDR3 totals 16 residues. The V segment lost 4 bases and the J segment 3 bases; nucleotides outside the gene matches: 6. In DNA, the CDR3 is TGTGCCAGTAGTAGCCTCCTAGCGGGAGACTACAATGAGCAGTTCTTC. Its protein is CASSSLLAGDYNEQFF.